What follows are 16 T cell receptor beta chains derived from one specimen sequenced in a study of T cells after yellow fever vaccination. TCRdb redid the calling of the 5' RACE reads with MiXCR, one entry per CDR3 protein. This table has hundreds of thousands of distinct CDR3 sequences, about 12% appearing once. Specimen: PBMCs, collected on the day of the yellow fever booster vaccination. These receptors all stem from a man aged 25 to 40 who received the YFV17D yellow fever vaccine.

This clonotype has only a few counts. The chain is built from TRBV7-8 and TRBJ2-7; 9 bases line up with TRBD1. The germline V gene encodes CDR1 SGHVS and CDR2 FQNEAQ. V dropped 3 bases and J dropped 4; count of bases not matched to a gene: 7. The CDR3 length is 15 residues. The CDR3 reads CASSFGDRGWYEQYF. The CDR3 DNA follows: TGTGCCAGCAGCTTCGGCGACAGGGGGTGGTACGAGCAGTACTTC.

This chain connects TRBV7-4 to TRBJ1-3; no clear D gene. V was cut by 4 bases and J by 4 bases, with 17 bases left in between. This CDR3 comprises 16 residues. The germline CDR1 and CDR2 sequences are SGHVT and SQSDAQ. CDR3 DNA sequence: TGTGCCAGCAGCTCTCCTCCCGGTTTGTCCGGAAACACCATATATTTT. This gives the protein CASSSPPGLSGNTIYF.

In this sample, this clonotype turned up a few times. The chain joins TRBV4-3 to TRBJ2-1, with D unresolved. V was cut by 3 bases and J by 5 bases, with 8 bases left in between. CDR1 and CDR2 (germline): LGHNA, YSLEER. The CDR3 sequence is 13 residues long. CDR3 region: CASSHRLDNEQFF. In nucleotides, the CDR3 is TGCGCCAGCAGCCACCGACTTGACAATGAGCAGTTCTTC.

The V and J genes are TRBV29-1 and TRBJ2-3; 8 nucleotides agree with TRBD1. J lost 4 bases, V lost 7 bases, and 4 bases had no gene match. CDR1 is SQVTM, CDR2 ANQGSEA, per germline. This CDR3 comprises 12 residues. CDR3 nucleotide sequence: TGCAGCGATAGGACAGGGCCAGATACGCAGTATTTT. Translated: CSDRTGPDTQYF.

The chain links TRBV19 to TRBJ2-1; D remains unclear. This CDR3 is built from 14 residues. CDR1 LNHDA and CDR2 SQIVND come from the germline V gene (reference sequence). Trimming took off 3 bases at V and 0 bases at J, with 6 bases between the two ends. CDR3 DNA sequence: TGTGCCAGTAGTATGCGGCCCTCCTACAATGAGCAGTTCTTC. Amino acids: CASSMRPSYNEQFF.

CDR3 nucleotides: TGTGCCAGTAGTATATCGACCTACGAGCAGTACTTC. It encodes CASSISTYEQYF. The rearrangement uses TRBV19 and TRBJ2-7, with D hard to call. Germline V gene data show CDR1 as LNHDA and CDR2 as SQIVND (reference sequence). Trimming took off 2 bases at V and 2 bases at J, with 4 bases between the two ends. This CDR3 has 12 amino acids.

In this sample, this clonotype turned up a few times. The V call is TRBV19, the J call TRBJ1-5; D unclear. The CDR3 consists of 14 residues. V lost 3 bases and J 10 bases, leaving 16 bases between the germline ends. Germline CDR1 reads LNHDA; CDR2 reads SQIVND (reference sequence). CDR3: CASSIRVREGPQHF. CDR3 bases: TGTGCCAGTAGTATCCGCGTACGAGAGGGACCCCAGCATTTT. Complete variable domain (other parts from reference TRBV19 and TRBJ1-5): DGGITQSPKYLFRKEGQNVTLSCEQNLNHDAMYWYRQDPGQGLRLIYYSQIVNDFQKGDIAEGYSVSREKKESFPLTVTSAQKNPTAFYLCASSIRVREGPQHFGDGTRLSIL.

The chain joins TRBV7-2 to TRBJ1-6; D gene ambiguous. The V gene lost 2 bases and the J gene lost 8 bases, with 16 bases spanning the gap. Germline values: CDR1 SGHTA, CDR2 FQGNSA. This CDR3 spans 16 amino acids. The CDR3 DNA reads TGTGCCAGCAGCTTAAGTTTAGGTCTACGTGATTCACCCCTCCACTTT. It is translated as CASSLSLGLRDSPLHF. Together with reference TRBV7-2 and TRBJ1-6, the CDR3 gives the full variable domain: GAGVSQSPSNKVTEKGKDVELRCDPISGHTALYWYRQSLGQGLEFLIYFQGNSAPDKSGLPSDRFSAERTGGSVSTLTIQRTQQEDSAVYLCASSLSLGLRDSPLHFGNGTRLTVT.

The sample holds many counts of this clonotype. The chain employs TRBV5-6 and TRBJ2-5; 8 bases line up with TRBD2. The J segment lost 4 bases and the V segment lost 0 bases, leaving 8 bases of the junction unmatched. The germline gives CDR1 SGHDT, CDR2 YYEEEE. CDR3 size: 16 residues. The CDR3 nucleotides read TGTGCCAGCAGCTTGGCCGGGGGGGGATTGCGAGAGACCCAGTACTTC. It codes for CASSLAGGGLRETQYF.

This clonotype was counted a few times. The genes are TRBV24-1 and TRBJ1-1; perhaps TRBD1 as D (5 bases). The germline V and J ends were trimmed by 9 bases and 11 bases, with 21 bases remaining between them. CDR3 size: 13 residues. Germline CDR1 is KGHDR and CDR2 is SFDVKD. The DNA of the CDR3 is TGTGCCACCTTAGAAGAGTTTGAGGGGTTGGCTTTCTTT. This sequence encodes CATLEEFEGLAFF.

This clonotype has only a few counts. The chain couples TRBV12-3 or TRBV12-4 to TRBJ2-4; D is uncertain. V lost 6 bases and J 15 bases, leaving 21 bases between the germline ends. The CDR3 extends over 13 amino acids. For the CDR3, the DNA is TGTGCCAGCAGCCTGGAGCTGAGGTCACTCTTGTACTTC. This sequence encodes CASSLELRSLLYF.

The rearrangement joins TRBV18 to TRBJ1-2; D might be TRBD1 (6 bases). Trimming stripped 4 bases from V and 0 bases from J, with 12 bases between. Germline-derived CDR1 and CDR2 are KGHSH and LQKENI. The CDR3 loop spans 15 amino acids. The CDR3 sequence: CASSLRQETNYGYTF. The CDR3 DNA reads TGTGCCAGCTCACTCCGACAGGAGACTAACTATGGCTACACCTTC.

This clonotype came up a few times. The chain recombines TRBV11-2 with TRBJ2-3; 13 bases are a match to TRBD2. The V gene end was trimmed by 4 bases and the J gene end by 1 base; junction bases not matched to a gene: 11. Germline-derived CDR1 and CDR2 are SGHAT and FQNNGV. The CDR3 consists of 19 residues. The CDR3 nucleotides read TGTGCCAGCAGCTCTGGGACTAGCGGGAAAATTGATGGCACAGATACGCAGTATTTT. Translation: CASSSGTSGKIDGTDTQYF.

There are a few counts of this clonotype. The V call is TRBV12-3 or TRBV12-4, the J call TRBJ1-2; D ambiguous. CDR3 length equals 12 residues. Trimming removed 7 bases from V and 4 bases from J, with 10 bases in between. CDR3 region: CASNEGSYGYTF. In nucleotides, the CDR3 is TGTGCCAGCAATGAGGGCTCCTATGGCTACACCTTC.

The rearrangement joins TRBV12-3 or TRBV12-4 to TRBJ2-7; D remains ambiguous. The V and J ends lost 4 bases and 0 bases respectively, with 7 bases between them. This CDR3 is 13 amino acids long. The CDR3 nucleotides are TGTGCCAGCAGTTCTAGTCACTCCTACGAGCAGTACTTC. It translates to CASSSSHSYEQYF.

V usage is TRBV2 and J usage is TRBJ2-7, with TRBD2 identical over 9 bases. The J segment lost 3 bases and the V segment lost 6 bases, leaving 6 bases of the junction unmatched. Germline V gene lookup returns CDR1 SNHLY and CDR2 FYNNEI. The CDR3 consists of 14 residues. As DNA, the CDR3 is TGTGCCAGCAGACAGTTAGCGGGGGACTACGAGCAGTACTTC. Translating it yields CASRQLAGDYEQYF.